These 18 T cell receptor beta chains were all obtained from the same sample, sequenced in a study of post-analysis software for immune sequencing data. Overall study results and limits: There were four or five TRBV segments more frequent in patients than controls, and TRBV5-6, TRBV5-1 and TRBV20-1 were among them.

Unique molecular identifiers were present in the TCR beta cDNA libraries. TCRdb re-analysed the PCR reads in MiXCR, keeping a single row per CDR3 protein. The data hold roughly 200,000 distinct CDR3 sequences, with approximately 30% observed a single time. No antigen is known for these receptors. The source material was blood. These receptors came from a girl younger than 18 with multiple sclerosis.

V gene TRBV4-1 combines with J gene TRBJ2-2; weak D call: TRBD1 (6 bases). The germline V and J ends were trimmed by 0 bases and 3 bases, with 17 bases remaining between them. Germline V lookup: CDR1 MGHRA, CDR2 YSYEKL. This CDR3 contains 18 residues. Written as DNA, the CDR3 is TGCGCCAGCAGCCAAGATACCCCCCGGACAGCATACACCGGGGAGCTGTTTTTT. Protein product: CASSQDTPRTAYTGELFF.

V is TRBV30 and J is TRBJ2-4; D may be TRBD1 or TRBD2 (5 bases each). The DNA matches TRBJ2-7 better at its end, which makes the J call doubtful. Germline lookup yields CDR1 GTSNPN and CDR2 SVGIG (reference sequence). CDR3 length: 15 amino acids. The chain's CDR3 is CAWSLGSQGSYEQYF. CDR3 DNA: TGTGCCTGGAGTTTGGGGAGTCAGGGATCCTACGAGCAGTACTTC.

This clonotype was picked up a small number of times. The genes are TRBV15 and TRBJ1-2, with 9 positions matching TRBD1. This CDR3 is built from 13 residues. V shed 4 bases and J 8 bases; nucleotides not matched to a gene: 5. Per germline, CDR1 LNHNV and CDR2 YYDKDF (reference sequence). CDR3 nucleotides: TGTGCCACCAGCAAGGGGGACAGGGTCGGCTACACCTTC. It yields the protein CATSKGDRVGYTF.

This clonotype occurred many times. The rearrangement joins TRBV7-2 to TRBJ2-7; D possibly corresponds to TRBD2 (6 bases). The CDR3 covers 14 residues. Per germline, CDR1 SGHTA and CDR2 FQGNSA. V gave up 1 base and J gave up 1 base, with 8 bases separating them. CDR3 in DNA: TGTGCCAGCAGCTTAGGACTAGTATCCTACGAGCAGTACTTC. As protein: CASSLGLVSYEQYF.

This chain joins TRBV5-1 and TRBJ1-5; D is unclear. Germline CDR1 reads SGHRS; CDR2 reads YFSETQ. The CDR3 loop spans 13 amino acids. Between the trimmed V and J ends, which lost 10 bases and 6 bases, there was a span of 17 bases. The CDR3 region is CAGPVLGGQPQHF. Here the CDR3 DNA reads TGCGCCGGCCCCGTCCTAGGAGGTCAGCCCCAGCATTTT. Full variable domain (rest looked up from reference TRBV5-1 and TRBJ1-5): KAGVTQTPRYLIKTRGQQVTLSCSPISGHRSVSWYQQTPGQGLQFLFEYFSETQRNKGNFPGRFSGRQFSNSRSEMNVSTLELGDSALYLCAGPVLGGQPQHFGDGTRLSIL.

Only one count was recorded for this clonotype. The CDR3 nucleotides read TGTGCCAGCAGCTTAAAAGGCGGGGGGGCGTTCAATGAGCAGTTCTTC. Protein product: CASSLKGGGAFNEQFF. This sequence joins TRBV7-2 and TRBJ2-1, with 9 bases fitting TRBD2. J lost 6 bases, V lost 2 bases, and 8 bases had no gene match. CDR1 and CDR2 (germline): SGHTA, FQGNSA. The CDR3 spans 16 residues.

This clonotype appeared a few times. The rearrangement uses TRBV20-1 and TRBJ1-4; D gene unclear. V gave up 0 bases and J gave up 8 bases, with 7 bases separating them. The CDR3 extends over 12 amino acids. CDR1 is DFQATT, CDR2 SNEGSKA, per germline (reference sequence). The CDR3 loop is CSARDLQEKLFF. CDR3 coding DNA: TGCAGTGCTAGAGATTTGCAGGAAAAACTGTTTTTT.

This clonotype was observed a handful of times. This chain uses TRBV20-1 with TRBJ1-1; D is ambiguous. Germline assignment: CDR1 DFQATT and CDR2 SNEGSKA (reference sequence). Trimming stripped 2 bases from V and 1 base from J, with 8 bases between. This CDR3 has 13 residues. This CDR3 reads CSARRAGNTEAFF. Written as DNA, the CDR3 is TGCAGTGCTAGACGGGCAGGGAACACTGAAGCTTTCTTT.

The sample holds a few counts of this clonotype. DNA for the CDR3: TGTGCCAGCAGGCAGGGGGCGATGGGTTATGGCTACACCTTC. It translates to CASRQGAMGYGYTF. The J gene is TRBJ1-2, the V gene TRBV2; TRBD1 matches at 8 bases. The CDR3 runs 14 residues. In germline, CDR1 is SNHLY, CDR2 FYNNEI. Trimming cost V 6 bases and J 5 bases; bases outside gene matches: 8.

As concerns this clonotype: A junction end diverges from the germline sequence, so it may reflect a read error. This chain joins TRBV18 and TRBJ1-5; no reliable D call. The CDR3 runs 14 residues. Germline V lookup: CDR1 KGHSH, CDR2 LQKENI. Here the CDR3 DNA reads TGTGTCAGCTCACTAGCGGGTGGTGATCAGCCCCAGCATTTT. Its protein is CVSSLAGGDQPQHF.

A few counts support this clonotype. The junction and the germline gene differ at one end; a read error may be behind it. The V gene is TRBV12-3 or TRBV12-4, the J gene TRBJ1-1; no definite D call. CDR3 length equals 13 residues. The CDR3 nucleotides are TGTGTCAGCAGTTTCCGGAGGAACACTGAAGCTTTCTTT. Protein: CVSSFRRNTEAFF.

This clonotype was observed at least ten times. The rearrangement uses TRBV25-1 and TRBJ2-1; TRBD1 is a possible D gene (5 bases). Per the germline V gene, CDR1 is MGHDK and CDR2 is SYGVNS. The CDR3 has 14 amino acids. V was shortened by 7 bases and J by 7 bases, with 17 bases between the two germline ends. The CDR3 sequence: CASKSPGKGNEQFF. CDR3 coding DNA: TGTGCCAGCAAAAGTCCAGGGAAGGGAAATGAGCAGTTCTTC.

This clonotype has ten or more counts. This chain links TRBV20-1 with TRBJ2-7; D is possibly TRBD1 (5 bases). In germline, CDR1 is DFQATT, CDR2 SNEGSKA (reference sequence). CDR3 length equals 14 residues. V lost 2 bases and J 3 bases, leaving 14 bases between the germline ends. CDR3 sequence reads: CSARSRGSLYEQYF. In nucleotides, the CDR3 is TGCAGTGCTAGATCAAGGGGTTCTCTCTACGAGCAGTACTTC.

Only a few counts were recorded for this clonotype. The gene calls are TRBV7-9 and TRBJ2-5, with no clear D. The V gene's germline CDR1 is SEHNR and CDR2 FQNEAQ (reference sequence). The CDR3 consists of 14 residues. V lost 2 bases to trimming and J lost 3 bases, with 10 bases between them. In DNA, the CDR3 is TGTGCCAGCAGCTTATGCTGTCCGGAAGAGACCCAGTACTTC. Translation gives CASSLCCPEETQYF.

This clonotype was counted a single time. The rearrangement uses TRBV12-3 or TRBV12-4 and TRBJ2-3; weak D call: TRBD1 (5 bases). The CDR3 runs to 14 residues. Trimming pared 8 bases from V and 0 bases from J, leaving 12 bases between. CDR3 region: CASRSRGSTDTQYF. The CDR3 region has the DNA TGTGCCAGCCGTTCAAGGGGAAGCACAGATACGCAGTATTTT.

The chain links TRBV30 to TRBJ2-2; D remains unclear. Germline lookup yields CDR1 GTSNPN and CDR2 SVGIG (reference sequence). V lost 0 bases and J 5 bases, leaving 10 bases between the germline ends. The CDR3 spans 14 residues. CDR3 in DNA: TGTGCCTGGAGTGTACGGTCCGGAACCGGGGAGCTGTTTTTT. This sequence encodes CAWSVRSGTGELFF.

This clonotype has more than one count but fewer than ten. The chain is built from TRBV27 and TRBJ2-4; 7 positions match TRBD1. V dropped 5 bases and J dropped 2; count of bases not matched to a gene: 6. CDR3 length: 15 residues. Germline loops: CDR1 MNHEY, CDR2 SMNVEV (reference sequence). CDR3 amino acids: CASSMRQGPKNIQYF. The DNA for the CDR3 is TGTGCCAGCAGTATGAGACAGGGTCCCAAAAACATTCAGTACTTC.

For this clonotype: A much larger clone differs from this one at a single base, so this may be a read error. The chain carries TRBV4-1 and TRBJ2-3, with D uncertain. CDR1 is MGHRA and CDR2 is YSYEKL in the germline V gene. The CDR3 has 14 amino acids. V gave up 3 bases and J gave up 11 bases, with 18 bases separating them. The chain's CDR3 is CASSQVPIQNVQYF. CDR3 DNA sequence: TGCGCCAGCAGCCAGGTTCCCATACAGAATGTGCAGTATTTT.